This T cell receptor beta chain was captured in a study of T-cell memory formation after mild COVID-19. About the study: Clusters were largely donor specific.

A single record per CDR3 protein comes from TCRdb applying MiXCR to the 5' RACE reads. Here the sample spans fewer than 150,000 distinct CDR3 sequences, about a fifth being singletons. V was trimmed by 3 bases and J by 4 bases, leaving 9 bases between them. CDR3 length: 13 amino acids. Germline V CDR1 and CDR2: MNHEY, SMNVEV (reference sequence). Study conclusions and caveats: CD4/CD8 balance held among clones contracting day 15 to 85, and later expanders leaned CD4+. Shrinking CD4+ clones were chiefly CM and EM; CD8+ ones were chiefly EMRA. Cross-reactive memory apparently joined, as some responding clones appeared in pre-infection memory.

A note on this clonotype: Its specificity is unknown.

The receptor comes from a man between 18 and 29 years old who had mild COVID-19 (a few samples of this study predate the infection). Cell type and time point are not known. V usage is TRBV27 and J usage is TRBJ1-2; maybe TRBD1 (5 bases). The sequenced sample consisted of PBMCs or a T cell subset sorted from them (not recorded which). The CDR3 sequence: CASSLEGPYGYTF. The DNA of the CDR3 is TGTGCCAGCAGTTTGGAGGGGCCCTATGGCTACACCTTC.